The entry that follows covers one TCR beta chain sequence. The antigen is unknown. Noted time point: after dendritic cell vaccination, including at tumor progression/relapse. Only patients with spare fresh-frozen tumor and over two years of follow-up were included. PBMC sampling occurred before vaccination, two weeks after the third dose, and at progression. The table came from immunoSEQ multiplex PCR; TCRdb's copy has only in-frame clones and leaves some out. The table records over 80,000 clones, 75% to 85% of them present only once. This CDR3 comprises 14 residues. The germline V gene encodes CDR1 SGDLS and CDR2 YYNGEE. Trimming took 5 bases from V and 1 from J, leaving 12 bases between them. This specimen comes from a study of glioma-infiltrating T cells after dendritic cell vaccination. Turning to the study itself: Dendritic cell vaccination trial patients had either newly diagnosed or recurrent glioblastoma. Study results and limitations: Complete blood and tumor specimen sets were limited to few patients.

The genes are TRBV9 and TRBJ2-5; D perhaps matches TRBD1 (6 bases). This clonotype was obtained from a human donor with glioblastoma. The sample consisted of blood, taken after dendritic cell vaccination. The CDR3 here is CASSGGRFQETQYF. The CDR3 DNA reads as TGTGCCAGCAGTGGGGGCAGGTTCCAAGAGACCCAGTACTTC.